Below, 12 T cell receptor beta chains from the same sample are listed, as sequenced in a study of CD8 T cells in ankylosing spondylitis. Their antigen targets remain unknown. From the 5' RACE reads, TCRdb called clonotypes with MiXCR, one entry per CDR3 protein. The repertoire holds about 220,000 distinct CDR3 sequences, with around 7.9% as singletons. General study points: Blood from ankylosing spondylitis patients appeared to carry a characteristic roughly eight-variant TCR beta motif.

Specimen: blood, either unsorted or a sorted T cell fraction (not recorded which). The origin of the receptors is a male donor with ankylosing spondylitis.

This clonotype was seen ten or more times. The V and J genes are TRBV20-1 and TRBJ2-1, with D perhaps TRBD2 (6 bases). Germline V gives CDR1 DFQATT, CDR2 SNEGSKA (reference sequence). The CDR3 spans 15 residues. The V and J ends lost 0 bases and 4 bases respectively, with 13 bases between them. The CDR3 here is CSARDRETRYNEQFF. CDR3 nucleotides: TGCAGTGCTAGAGATCGGGAGACTAGGTACAATGAGCAGTTCTTC.

Ten or more counts support this clonotype. The rearrangement joins TRBV24-1 to TRBJ2-2; D is possibly TRBD1 (6 bases). The length of the CDR3 is 16 residues. Trimming left V 5 bases short and J 0 bases short, with 12 bases between. CDR1 KGHDR and CDR2 SFDVKD come from the germline V gene. The CDR3 loop is CATSGDTSSNTGELFF. CDR3 nucleotide sequence: TGTGCCACCAGTGGGGACACAAGCTCGAACACCGGGGAGCTGTTTTTT.

This clonotype has at least ten counts. The chain employs TRBV6-5 and TRBJ2-3; no clear D. Trimming pared 0 bases from V and 2 bases from J, leaving 12 bases between. Germline V gene lookup returns CDR1 MNHEY and CDR2 SVGAGI. The CDR3 extends over 16 amino acids. The CDR3 loop is CASSYSGQPFTDTQYF. The CDR3, as DNA: TGTGCCAGCAGTTACTCAGGGCAACCGTTCACAGATACGCAGTATTTT.

This clonotype occurred many times. The rearrangement joins TRBV27 to TRBJ2-5; 8 bases fit TRBD2. CDR1 and CDR2 from the germline V gene are MNHEY and SMNVEV (reference sequence). The CDR3 loop spans 15 amino acids. With 5 bases clipped from V and 3 bases from J, the junction kept 8 bases outside the gene matches. CDR3 loop: CASSAIGTRKETQYF. Here the CDR3 DNA reads TGTGCCAGCAGTGCAATAGGGACTAGGAAAGAGACCCAGTACTTC.

This clonotype appeared a few times. The rearrangement links TRBV13 to TRBJ2-7, with D perhaps assigned TRBD1 or TRBD2 (6 bases each). Trimming left V 5 bases short and J 4 bases short, with 18 bases between. The CDR3 is 15 amino acids. In germline, CDR1 is PRHDT, CDR2 FYEKMQ (reference sequence). The CDR3, as DNA: TGTGCCAGCAGCCCAGAGGGGGGAGGAAGGTACGAGCAGTACTTC. Its protein product is CASSPEGGGRYEQYF.

The chain joins TRBV18 to TRBJ2-3, with 7 bases lining up with TRBD2. In germline, CDR1 is KGHSH, CDR2 LQKENI. The junction had 10 bases not matched to a gene; V was cut back by 4 bases and J by 3 bases. CDR3 length: 16 residues. The CDR3 protein is CASSLDRGRSTDTQYF. The CDR3 DNA is TGTGCCAGCTCACTGGACCGCGGGAGATCTACAGATACGCAGTATTTT.

This clonotype was counted only a few times. CDR3 in amino acids: CASSLDWDTGELFF. The DNA for the CDR3 is TGTGCCAGCAGCTTAGATTGGGACACCGGGGAGCTGTTTTTT. This chain uses TRBV11-3 with TRBJ2-2; D is uncertain. V was cut by 0 bases and J by 3 bases, with 5 bases left in between. The germline V gene has CDR1 SGHNT and CDR2 YENEEA. CDR3 size: 14 residues.

This clonotype was recorded many times. The chain uses TRBV20-1 and TRBJ2-1; either TRBD1 or TRBD2 may fit D (5 bases each). Germline CDR1 is DFQATT and CDR2 is SNEGSKA (reference sequence). The CDR3 contains 15 residues. V was clipped by 0 bases and J by 4 bases, with 13 bases between them. CDR3 DNA: TGCAGTGCTAGAGATGGGACGATTGATTACAATGAGCAGTTCTTC. Its translation is CSARDGTIDYNEQFF.

The J gene is TRBJ1-1, the V gene TRBV4-3; D gene uncertain. The V gene lost 2 bases and the J gene lost 0 bases, with 7 bases spanning the gap. CDR3 size: 14 residues. The germline gives CDR1 LGHNA, CDR2 YSLEER. DNA for the CDR3: TGCGCCAGCAGCCAAAATTCAATGAACACTGAAGCTTTCTTT. This encodes CASSQNSMNTEAFF.

This clonotype was recorded many times. The chain has TRBV7-9 and TRBJ2-7; 9 positions agree with TRBD1. In germline, CDR1 is SEHNR, CDR2 FQNEAQ (reference sequence). The CDR3 totals 16 residues. The ends lost 3 bases at V and 3 bases at J; junction bases unmatched: 9. The CDR3 protein is CASSFGTAGQGYEQYF. CDR3 nucleotides: TGTGCCAGCAGCTTTGGAACGGCGGGACAGGGCTACGAGCAGTACTTC.

The chain carries TRBV19 and TRBJ2-7; TRBD1 might be the D (5 bases). This CDR3 is built from 13 residues. V lost 7 bases and J 5 bases, leaving 15 bases between the germline ends. Germline V gene lookup returns CDR1 LNHDA and CDR2 SQIVND (reference sequence). The CDR3 loop is CASTPGGANEQYF. DNA for the CDR3: TGTGCCAGTACACCGGGTGGGGCAAACGAGCAGTACTTC.

In this sample, this clonotype turned up a few times. This chain connects TRBV7-2 to TRBJ2-7; 7 nucleotides align to TRBD2. Germline loops: CDR1 SGHTA, CDR2 FQGNSA. The CDR3 contains 14 residues. V lost 5 bases to trimming and J lost 6 bases; unmatched junction nucleotides: 10. Here the CDR3 reads CASSPTSGATEQYF. CDR3 DNA: TGTGCCAGCAGCCCAACGAGCGGGGCCACCGAGCAGTACTTC.